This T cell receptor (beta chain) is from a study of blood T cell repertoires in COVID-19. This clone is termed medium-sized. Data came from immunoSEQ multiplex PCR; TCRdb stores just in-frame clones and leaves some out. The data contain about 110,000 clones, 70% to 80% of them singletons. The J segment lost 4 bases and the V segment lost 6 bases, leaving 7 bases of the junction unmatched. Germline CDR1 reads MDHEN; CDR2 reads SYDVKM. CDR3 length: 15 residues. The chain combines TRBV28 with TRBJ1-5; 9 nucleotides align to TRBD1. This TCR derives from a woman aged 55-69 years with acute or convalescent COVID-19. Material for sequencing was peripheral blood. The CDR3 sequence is CASSSGDRDNQPQHF. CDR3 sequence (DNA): TGTGCCAGCAGCTCGGGGGACAGGGATAATCAGCCCCAGCATTTT.